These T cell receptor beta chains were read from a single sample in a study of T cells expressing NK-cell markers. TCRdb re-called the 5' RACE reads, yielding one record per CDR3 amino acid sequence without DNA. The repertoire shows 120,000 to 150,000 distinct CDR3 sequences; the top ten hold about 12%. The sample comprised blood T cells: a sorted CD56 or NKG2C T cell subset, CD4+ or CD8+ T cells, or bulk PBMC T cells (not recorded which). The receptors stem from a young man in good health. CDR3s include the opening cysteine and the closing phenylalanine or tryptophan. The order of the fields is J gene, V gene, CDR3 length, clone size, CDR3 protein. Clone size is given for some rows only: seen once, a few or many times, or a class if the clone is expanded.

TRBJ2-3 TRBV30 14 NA CAWSVGVKTDTQYF
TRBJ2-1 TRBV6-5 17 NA CASSSHMGLAGGNEQFF
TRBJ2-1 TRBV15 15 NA CATSSGTGSYNEQFF
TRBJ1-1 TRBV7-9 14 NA CASSTPGPNTEAFF
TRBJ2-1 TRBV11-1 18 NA CASSLALRTSGRLNEQFF
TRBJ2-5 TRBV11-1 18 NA CASSNVQGQGEVQETQYF
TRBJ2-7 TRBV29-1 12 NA CSVESGDYEQYF
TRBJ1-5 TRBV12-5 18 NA CASGLPTVHGQSNQPQHF
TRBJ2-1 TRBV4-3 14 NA CASSQREGPDEQFF
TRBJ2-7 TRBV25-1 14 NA CASDEGTGGYEQYF
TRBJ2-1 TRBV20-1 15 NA CSARPPGLVRAWQFF
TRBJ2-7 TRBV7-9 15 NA CASSPGTSGSREQYF
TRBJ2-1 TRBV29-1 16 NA CSVVPSSGRARNEQFF
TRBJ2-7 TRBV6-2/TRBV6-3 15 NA CASSPPSGRAGEQYF
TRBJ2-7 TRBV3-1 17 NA CASSQTTGADSFYEQYF
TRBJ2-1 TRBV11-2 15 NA CASSSPLVALREQFF
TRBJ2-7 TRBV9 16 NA CASSVAGLATHYEQYF
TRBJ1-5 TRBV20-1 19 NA CSARDFARGPPHSNQPQHF
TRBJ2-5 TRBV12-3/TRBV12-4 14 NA CASSFSSEQETQYF
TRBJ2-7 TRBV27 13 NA CASSLGTPYEQYF
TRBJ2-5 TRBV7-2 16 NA CASTEGTSGRGETQYF
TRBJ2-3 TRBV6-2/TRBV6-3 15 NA CASSYMAGWSDTQYF
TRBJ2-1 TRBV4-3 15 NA CASSQVAGAGNEQFF
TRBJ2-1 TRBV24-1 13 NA CATSDTGTGVQFF
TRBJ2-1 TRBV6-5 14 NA CASSPGTPYNEQFF
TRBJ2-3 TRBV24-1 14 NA CATKEADTYGTQYF
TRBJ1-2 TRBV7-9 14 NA CASTSGGLAYGYTF
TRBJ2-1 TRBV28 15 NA CATGARDREVNEQFF
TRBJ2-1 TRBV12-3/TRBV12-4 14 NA CASSFEGLYNEQFF
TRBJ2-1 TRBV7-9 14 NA CASSGTWAVYEQFF
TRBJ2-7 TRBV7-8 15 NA CASSASGTMSYEQYF
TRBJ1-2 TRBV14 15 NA CASSQDGTEDYGYTF
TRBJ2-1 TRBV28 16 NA CASSPLGTSGSNEQFF
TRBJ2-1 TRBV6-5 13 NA CASSRGGVNEQFF
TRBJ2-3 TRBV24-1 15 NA CATSETGGRTDTQYF
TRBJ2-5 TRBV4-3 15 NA CASSQDEGARETQYF
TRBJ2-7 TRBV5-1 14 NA CASSPGDKVYEQYF
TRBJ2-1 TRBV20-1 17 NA CSARFIGEGPSYNEQFF
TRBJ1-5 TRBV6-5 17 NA CASSSTGTLMMDQPQHF
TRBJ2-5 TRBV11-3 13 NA CATAGRYQETQYF
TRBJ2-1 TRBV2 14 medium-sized CASTTDSLLNEQFF
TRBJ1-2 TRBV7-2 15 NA CASSSHEQGKFGYTF
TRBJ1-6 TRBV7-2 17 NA CASSLKWGRKLESPLHF
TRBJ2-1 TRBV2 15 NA CASSATALTHNEQFF
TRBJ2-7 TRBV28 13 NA CASRTDGSYEQYF
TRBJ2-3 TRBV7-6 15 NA CASSLGNPSTDTQYF
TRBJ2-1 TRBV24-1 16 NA CATSDRTTLTYNEQFF
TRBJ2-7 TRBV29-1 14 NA CSAVPAQGRYEQYF
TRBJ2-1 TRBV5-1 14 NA CASGEREGYNEQFF
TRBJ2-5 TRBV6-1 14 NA CASESGGPRETQYF